These 25 T cell receptor beta chains were all obtained from the same sample, sequenced in a study of OX40 agonist ivuxolimab in advanced cancers. Repertoires were generated with immunoSEQ multiplex PCR, while TCRdb's copy carries only in-frame clones and drops some. The sample has tens of thousands of clones, approximately 90% seen once; the top ten hold around 12%. This sample comprised CD4+ or CD8+ T cells sorted from blood, obtained in a trial of the OX40 agonist ivuxolimab. Every receptor here comes from an adult with an advanced solid tumor such as melanoma, head and neck, liver or kidney cancer.

The chain uses TRBV27 and TRBJ2-1, with 11 bases fitting TRBD1. V lost 3 bases, J lost 6 bases, and 4 bases stayed unmatched. The CDR3 runs 15 residues. Germline V gives CDR1 MNHEY, CDR2 SMNVEV (reference sequence). CDR3 sequence reads: CASSLVGQGVNEQFF. The CDR3 coding sequence is TGTGCCAGCAGTTTGGTGGGACAGGGGGTCAATGAGCAGTTCTTC.

The chain couples TRBV27 to TRBJ1-1; possible D gene TRBD1, 6 bases. Trimming cost V 3 bases and J 4 bases, with 15 bases left between them. CDR3 length: 15 amino acids. Per the germline V gene, CDR1 is MNHEY and CDR2 is SMNVEV (reference sequence). DNA of the CDR3: TGTGCCAGCAGTTTGTCGGGGGCCGCGGGCACTGAAGCTTTCTTT. Translating it yields CASSLSGAAGTEAFF.

V is TRBV4-2 and J is TRBJ2-7, with TRBD1 identical over 7 bases. The germline CDR1 and CDR2 sequences are LGHNA and YNFKEQ. Trimming at V came to 0 bases and at J to 7 bases, leaving 12 bases not matched to a gene. This CDR3 contains 16 residues. The CDR3 loop reads CASSQEQGRHITEQYF. The CDR3, as DNA: TGTGCCAGCAGCCAAGAACAGGGGCGCCACATTACGGAGCAGTACTTC.

V gene TRBV5-6 combines with J gene TRBJ2-6; TRBD1 aligns across 11 bases. The germline gives CDR1 SGHDT, CDR2 YYEEEE. The CDR3 spans 19 residues. Trimming took 4 bases from V and 0 from J; bases not matched to a gene: 9. This CDR3 is CASSLLAGTGGSGANVLTF. DNA of the CDR3: TGTGCCAGCAGCCTCCTAGCCGGGACAGGGGGCTCTGGGGCCAACGTCCTGACTTTC.

This chain connects TRBV29-1 to TRBJ2-7, with 8 bases fitting TRBD2. Germline assignment: CDR1 SQVTM and CDR2 ANQGSEA. V lost 7 bases and J lost 6; bases outside the gene matches: 8. CDR3 size: 12 residues. CDR3 nucleotides: TGCAGCGCTACACCCGGGGGGGGCGAGCAGTACTTC. It translates to CSATPGGGEQYF.

This clone has more than one count but fewer than ten. This chain joins TRBV27 and TRBJ2-7; possibly TRBD2 for D (6 bases). Germline V gene lookup returns CDR1 MNHEY and CDR2 SMNVEV (reference sequence). V was shortened by 4 bases and J by 2 bases, with 12 bases between the two germline ends. The CDR3 spans 14 residues. The CDR3 sequence is CASSYRGAPYEQYF. The CDR3 bases are TGTGCCAGCAGTTATCGCGGGGCCCCCTACGAGCAGTACTTC.

J is TRBJ2-3 and V is TRBV2; the D gene could be TRBD1 or TRBD2 (5 bases each). The V and J ends lost 11 bases and 3 bases respectively, with 21 bases between them. Germline CDR1 reads SNHLY; CDR2 reads FYNNEI. The CDR3 consists of 15 residues. The CDR3: CAHPHTGRGTDTQYF. In DNA form, the CDR3 reads TGTGCCCATCCGCATACGGGACGCGGTACAGATACGCAGTATTTT. The full variable domain, in which reference TRBV2 and TRBJ2-3 provide the parts outside the CDR3, is EPEVTQTPSHQVTQMGQEVILRCVPISNHLYFYWYRQILGQKVEFLVSFYNNEISEKSEIFDDQFSVERPDGSNFTLKIRSTKLEDSAMYFCAHPHTGRGTDTQYFGPGTRLTVL.

V and J are TRBV10-3 and TRBJ2-2, with 7 positions matching TRBD1. Germline V lookup: CDR1 ENHRY, CDR2 SYGVKD. This CDR3 contains 16 residues. The V gene end was trimmed by 3 bases and the J gene end by 0 bases; junction bases not matched to a gene: 4. The CDR3 loop reads CAISDPGTANTGELFF. The DNA of the CDR3 is TGTGCCATCAGTGACCCCGGGACAGCGAACACCGGGGAGCTGTTTTTT.

The J gene is TRBJ2-7, the V gene TRBV6-5; D not resolved. V lost 7 bases and J lost 7, with 14 bases in between. CDR3 length: 12 amino acids. Germline lookup yields CDR1 MNHEY and CDR2 SVGAGI. CDR3 nucleotide sequence: TGTGCCAGCACCGACATCGGTGGGGAGCAGTACTTC. This codes for CASTDIGGEQYF.

This chain joins TRBV6-5 and TRBJ2-1, with D unresolved. Germline values: CDR1 MNHEY, CDR2 SVGAGI. V was cut by 0 bases and J by 0 bases, with 6 bases left in between. This CDR3 is built from 15 residues. CDR3 protein: CASSYSSSSYNEQFF. In DNA form, the CDR3 reads TGTGCCAGCAGTTACTCATCCAGCTCCTACAATGAGCAGTTCTTC.

J is TRBJ2-5 and V is TRBV27; D call uncertain. The germline CDR1 and CDR2 sequences are MNHEY and SMNVEV (reference sequence). V was trimmed by 2 bases and J by 4 bases, leaving 11 bases between them. The CDR3 runs 14 residues. The CDR3 spells CASSLVPFGETQYF. In DNA form, the CDR3 reads TGTGCCAGCAGTTTAGTGCCCTTCGGAGAGACCCAGTACTTC.

The CDR3 sequence: CASSPSYEAFF. DNA of the CDR3: TGTGCCAGCAGCCCCTCTTATGAAGCTTTCTTT. The chain couples TRBV6-5 to TRBJ1-1, with unresolved D. V lost 6 bases to trimming and J lost 7 bases, with 9 bases between them. This CDR3 region has 11 residues. Germline V lookup: CDR1 MNHEY, CDR2 SVGAGI.

V gene TRBV6-1 combines with J gene TRBJ2-1; D gene ambiguous. Germline CDR1 is MNHNS and CDR2 is SASEGT. Trimming removed 3 bases from V and 0 bases from J, with 12 bases in between. This CDR3 spans 16 amino acids. CDR3 in amino acids: CASSDLDRLSYNEQFF. CDR3 in DNA: TGTGCCAGCAGTGACTTGGACCGTCTCTCCTACAATGAGCAGTTCTTC.

The V gene is TRBV7-9, the J gene TRBJ1-4; 9 nucleotides match TRBD1. The CDR3 spans 15 residues. V lost 5 bases and J lost 6; bases outside the gene matches: 7. Germline-derived CDR1 and CDR2 are SEHNR and FQNEAQ (reference sequence). The CDR3 region is CASSAGTGSYEKLFF. CDR3 nucleotide sequence: TGTGCCAGCAGCGCCGGGACAGGGTCTTATGAAAAACTGTTTTTT. The full variable domain, completed using reference TRBV7-9 and TRBJ1-4, is DTGVSQNPRHKITKRGQNVTFRCDPISEHNRLYWYRQTLGQGPEFLTYFQNEAQLEKSRLLSDRFSAERPKGSFSTLEIQRTEQGDSAMYLCASSAGTGSYEKLFFGSGTQLSVL.

Comments on this clone: Other nucleotide sequences from this sample produce the same CDR3. The chain recombines TRBV5-6 with TRBJ1-4; no definite D call. Trimming stripped 4 bases from V and 6 bases from J, with 10 bases between. Germline CDR1 is SGHDT and CDR2 is YYEEEE. The CDR3 extends over 13 amino acids. CDR3 sequence reads: CASSRVLDEKLFF. In DNA, the CDR3 is TGTGCCAGCAGCCGGGTCCTAGATGAAAAACTGTTTTTT.

The rearrangement uses TRBV11-2 and TRBJ2-7; D is unresolved. Trimming took off 2 bases at V and 3 bases at J, with 5 bases between the two ends. This CDR3 has 12 residues. CDR1 SGHAT and CDR2 FQNNGV come from the germline V gene. Written as DNA, the CDR3 is TGTGCCAGCAGCTTACCTGACTACGAGCAGTACTTC. Its protein is CASSLPDYEQYF.

The J gene is TRBJ2-7, the V gene TRBV6-1, with 12 bases aligning to TRBD2. Germline values: CDR1 MNHNS, CDR2 SASEGT. The CDR3 has 17 amino acids. J gave up 0 bases and V 4 bases, and 7 bases lay outside the gene matches. Here the CDR3 DNA reads TGTGCCAGCAGTGGACTAGGGACTAGCGGGCCCTCCTACGAGCAGTACTTC. Amino acid sequence: CASSGLGTSGPSYEQYF.

The V call is TRBV6-1, the J call TRBJ2-7; D possibly uses TRBD1 or TRBD2 (5 bases each). Germline assignment: CDR1 MNHNS and CDR2 SASEGT. V was trimmed by 4 bases and J by 3 bases, leaving 16 bases between them. The CDR3 length is 15 residues. The CDR3 nucleotides are TGTGCCAGCAGTGTCCCTTTCCGGGACCTCTACGAGCAGTACTTC. Translation: CASSVPFRDLYEQYF.

The sample holds one count of this clone. This CDR3 reads CASSLGGLGYTF. DNA of the CDR3: TGTGCCAGCAGCCTTGGAGGGCTTGGCTACACCTTC. V gene TRBV9 combines with J gene TRBJ1-2; unclear D gene. V dropped 4 bases and J dropped 7 bases, with 11 bases sitting between them. CDR3 size: 12 residues. CDR1 is SGDLS and CDR2 is YYNGEE in the germline V gene.

This chain joins TRBV4-1 and TRBJ2-7, with D possibly TRBD1 on 5 matching bases. The CDR3 is 16 residues long. V lost 0 bases and J lost 0, with 12 bases in between. CDR1 MGHRA and CDR2 YSYEKL come from the germline V gene. The CDR3 protein is CASSQEHPGPSYEQYF. Written as DNA, the CDR3 is TGCGCCAGCAGCCAAGAACATCCAGGGCCCTCCTACGAGCAGTACTTC.

This rearrangement joins TRBV7-9 to TRBJ1-1; weak D call: TRBD1 (5 bases). Germline loops: CDR1 SEHNR, CDR2 FQNEAQ (reference sequence). CDR3 length equals 14 residues. V lost 4 bases, J lost 5 bases, and 14 bases lay in between. The CDR3 nucleotides are TGTGCCAGCAGCTCAAGTAGGGGTCGGACTGAAGCTTTCTTT. Translating gives CASSSSRGRTEAFF.

CDR3 amino acids: CASTGARNTEAFF. DNA for the CDR3: TGTGCCAGTACAGGGGCTAGGAACACTGAAGCTTTCTTT. This chain joins TRBV7-9 and TRBJ1-1; 7 positions agree with TRBD1. Germline V gives CDR1 SEHNR, CDR2 FQNEAQ (reference sequence). CDR3 length equals 13 residues. V was clipped by 9 bases and J by 1 base; unmatched bases: 5.

This clone has just one count. This CDR3 is CANPPPGMNTEAFF. In DNA form, the CDR3 reads TGTGCCAACCCACCCCCGGGGATGAACACTGAAGCTTTCTTT. The V call is TRBV7-9, the J call TRBJ1-1, with D uncertain. CDR3 length: 14 residues. V dropped 10 bases and J dropped 0 bases, with 15 bases sitting between them. The germline gives CDR1 SEHNR, CDR2 FQNEAQ (reference sequence).

V usage is TRBV19 and J usage is TRBJ1-1, with no clear D. Germline V gives CDR1 LNHDA, CDR2 SQIVND (reference sequence). The V end lost 7 bases, the J end lost 2 bases, and 11 bases lay between the germline ends. The CDR3 totals 13 residues. CDR3 loop: CASIPHGNTEAFF. The CDR3, as DNA: TGTGCCAGTATTCCACATGGAAACACTGAAGCTTTCTTT.

The chain's CDR3 is CASSFRQTSYNEQFF. As DNA, the CDR3 is TGTGCCAGCAGTTTCCGACAGACCTCCTACAATGAGCAGTTCTTC. This sequence joins TRBV6-5 and TRBJ2-1, with D perhaps matching TRBD1 (5 bases). V lost 4 bases and J 0 bases, leaving 10 bases between the germline ends. Looked up from germline, CDR1 is MNHEY and CDR2 is SVGAGI. The CDR3 consists of 15 residues.